This TCR beta chain is drawn from a study of technical replicates of blood from a handful of donors. Here immunoSEQ multiplex PCR was the method, and the copy in TCRdb shows in-frame clones only, minus some. This sample has roughly 9,900 clones, with 94% found just once. The CDR3 is 16 residues long. Germline CDR1 LNHNV, CDR2 YYDKDF (reference sequence). The germline V and J ends were trimmed by 1 base and 0 bases, with 10 bases remaining between them. This chain links TRBV15 with TRBJ1-5; D not resolved. This clonotype was sampled from a human donor in good health. Material: PBMCs. CDR3 DNA: TGTGCCACCAGCAGAGGCGGCGGGCTTAGCAATCAGCCCCAGCATTTT. This translates into CATSRGGGLSNQPQHF.